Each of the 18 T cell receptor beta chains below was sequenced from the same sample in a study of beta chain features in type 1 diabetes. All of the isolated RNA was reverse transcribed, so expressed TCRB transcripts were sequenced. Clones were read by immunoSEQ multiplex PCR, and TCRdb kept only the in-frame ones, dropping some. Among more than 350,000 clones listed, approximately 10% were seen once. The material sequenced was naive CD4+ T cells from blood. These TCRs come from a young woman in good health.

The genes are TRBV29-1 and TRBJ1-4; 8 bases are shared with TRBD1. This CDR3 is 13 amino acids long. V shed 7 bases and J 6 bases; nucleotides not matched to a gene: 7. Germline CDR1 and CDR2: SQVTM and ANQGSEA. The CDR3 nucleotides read TGCAGCGCCGTACAGGGGGGCGATGAAAAACTGTTTTTT. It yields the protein CSAVQGGDEKLFF.

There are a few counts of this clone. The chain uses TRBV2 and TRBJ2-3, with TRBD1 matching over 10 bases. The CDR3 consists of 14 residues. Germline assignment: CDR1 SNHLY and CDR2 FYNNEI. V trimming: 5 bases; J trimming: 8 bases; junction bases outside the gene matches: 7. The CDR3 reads CASSFRTGGSTQYF. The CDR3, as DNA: TGTGCCAGCAGTTTTAGGACAGGGGGGTCTACGCAGTATTTT. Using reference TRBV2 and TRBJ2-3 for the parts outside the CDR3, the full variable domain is EPEVTQTPSHQVTQMGQEVILRCVPISNHLYFYWYRQILGQKVEFLVSFYNNEISEKSEIFDDQFSVERPDGSNFTLKIRSTKLEDSAMYFCASSFRTGGSTQYFGPGTRLTVL.

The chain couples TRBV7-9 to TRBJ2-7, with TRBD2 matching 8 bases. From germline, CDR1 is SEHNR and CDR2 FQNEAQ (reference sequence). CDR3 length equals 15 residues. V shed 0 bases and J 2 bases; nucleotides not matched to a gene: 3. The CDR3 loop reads CASSLATGGAYEQYF. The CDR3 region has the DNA TGTGCCAGCAGCTTAGCCACGGGAGGGGCCTACGAGCAGTACTTC.

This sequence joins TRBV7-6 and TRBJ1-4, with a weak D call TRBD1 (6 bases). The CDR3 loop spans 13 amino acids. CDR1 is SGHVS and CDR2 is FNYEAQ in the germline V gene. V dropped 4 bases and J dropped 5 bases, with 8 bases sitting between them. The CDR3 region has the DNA TGTGCCAGCAGCTCCGACAGGAATGAAAAACTGTTTTTT. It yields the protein CASSSDRNEKLFF. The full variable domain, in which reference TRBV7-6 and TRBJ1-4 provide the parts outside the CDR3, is GAGVSQSPRYKVTKRGQDVALRCDPISGHVSLYWYRQALGQGPEFLTYFNYEAQQDKSGLPNDRFSAERPEGSISTLTIQRTEQRDSAMYRCASSSDRNEKLFFGSGTQLSVL.

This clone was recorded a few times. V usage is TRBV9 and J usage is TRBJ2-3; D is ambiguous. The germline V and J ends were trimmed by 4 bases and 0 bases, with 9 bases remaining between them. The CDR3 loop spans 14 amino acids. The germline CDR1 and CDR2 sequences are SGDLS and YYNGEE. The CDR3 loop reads CASSLGRSTDTQYF. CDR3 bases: TGTGCCAGCAGCCTAGGGCGTAGCACAGATACGCAGTATTTT.

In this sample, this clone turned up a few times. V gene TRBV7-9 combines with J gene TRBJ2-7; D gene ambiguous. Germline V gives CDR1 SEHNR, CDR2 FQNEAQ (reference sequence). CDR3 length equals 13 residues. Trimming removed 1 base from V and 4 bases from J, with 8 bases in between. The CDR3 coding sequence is TGTGCCAGCAGCTTAGGCTCCCCATACGAGCAGTACGTC. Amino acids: CASSLGSPYEQYV.

The DNA for the CDR3 is TGTGCCAGCAGCCCCCCGGGGTCGGGGAACACCGGGGAGCTGTTTTTT. It specifies CASSPPGSGNTGELFF. This chain uses TRBV5-6 with TRBJ2-2; perhaps TRBD2 as D (5 bases). The germline V gene encodes CDR1 SGHDT and CDR2 YYEEEE. CDR3 size: 16 residues. V was pared by 4 bases and J by 1 base, with 14 bases between.

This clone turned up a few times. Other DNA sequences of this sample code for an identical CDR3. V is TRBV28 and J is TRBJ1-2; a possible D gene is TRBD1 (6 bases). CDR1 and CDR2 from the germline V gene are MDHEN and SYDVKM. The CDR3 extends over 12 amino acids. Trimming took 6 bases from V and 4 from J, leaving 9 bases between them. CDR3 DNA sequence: TGTGCCAGCAGCCTACAGGGCTATGGCTACACCTTC. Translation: CASSLQGYGYTF.

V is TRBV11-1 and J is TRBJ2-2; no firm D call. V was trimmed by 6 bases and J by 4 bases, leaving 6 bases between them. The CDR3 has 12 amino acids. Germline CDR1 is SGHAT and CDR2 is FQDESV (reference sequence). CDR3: CASRSGTGELFF. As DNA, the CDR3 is TGTGCCAGCAGGTCGGGCACCGGGGAGCTGTTTTTT.

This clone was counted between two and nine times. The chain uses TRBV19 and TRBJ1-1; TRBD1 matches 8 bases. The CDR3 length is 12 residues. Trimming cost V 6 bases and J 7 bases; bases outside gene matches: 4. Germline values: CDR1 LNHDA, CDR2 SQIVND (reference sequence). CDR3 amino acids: CASRATGGEAFF. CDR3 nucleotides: TGTGCCAGTAGGGCAACAGGGGGTGAAGCTTTCTTT.

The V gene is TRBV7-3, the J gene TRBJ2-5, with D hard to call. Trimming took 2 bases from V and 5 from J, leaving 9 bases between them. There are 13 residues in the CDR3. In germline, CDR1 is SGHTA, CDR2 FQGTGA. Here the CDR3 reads CASSLDRGETQYF. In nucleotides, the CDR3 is TGTGCCAGCAGCTTAGATCGCGGCGAGACCCAGTACTTC. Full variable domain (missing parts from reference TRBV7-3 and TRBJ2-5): GAGVSQTPSNKVTEKGKYVELRCDPISGHTALYWYRQSLGQGPEFLIYFQGTGAADDSGLPNDRFFAVRPEGSVSTLKIQRTERGDSAVYLCASSLDRGETQYFGPGTRLLVL.

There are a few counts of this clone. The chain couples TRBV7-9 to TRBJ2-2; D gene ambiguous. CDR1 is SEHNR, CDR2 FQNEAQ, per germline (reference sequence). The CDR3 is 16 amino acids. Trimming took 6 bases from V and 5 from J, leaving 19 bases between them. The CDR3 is CASSSSPGLTTGELFF. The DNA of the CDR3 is TGTGCCAGCAGTTCCTCCCCGGGCCTTACTACCGGGGAGCTGTTTTTT.

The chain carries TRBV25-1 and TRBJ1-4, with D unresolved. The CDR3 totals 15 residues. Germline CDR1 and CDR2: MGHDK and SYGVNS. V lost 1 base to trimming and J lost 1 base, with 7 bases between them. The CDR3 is CASSESGRTNEKLFF. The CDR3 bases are TGTGCCAGCAGTGAATCCGGGAGAACTAATGAAAAACTGTTTTTT.

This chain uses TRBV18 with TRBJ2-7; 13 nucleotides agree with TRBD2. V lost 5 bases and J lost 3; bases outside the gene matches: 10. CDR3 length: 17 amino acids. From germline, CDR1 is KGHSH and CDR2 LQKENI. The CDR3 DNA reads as TGTGCCAGCTCAATTTCCGGGACTAGCGGGATACGCTACGAGCAGTACTTC. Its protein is CASSISGTSGIRYEQYF.

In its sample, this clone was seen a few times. The chain's CDR3 is CASSVAWISREHNEQFF. In nucleotides, the CDR3 is TGTGCCAGCAGCGTAGCTTGGATTAGCCGGGAACACAATGAGCAGTTCTTC. This sequence joins TRBV9 and TRBJ2-1; weak D call: TRBD2 (5 bases). CDR3 length: 17 amino acids. Germline CDR1 SGDLS, CDR2 YYNGEE. V was shortened by 0 bases and J by 5 bases, with 18 bases between the two germline ends.

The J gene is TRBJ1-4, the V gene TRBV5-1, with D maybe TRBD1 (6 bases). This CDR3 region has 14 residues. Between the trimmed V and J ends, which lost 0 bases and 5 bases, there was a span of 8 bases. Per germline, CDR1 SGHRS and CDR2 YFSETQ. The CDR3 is CASSLGTANEKLFF. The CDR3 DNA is TGCGCCAGCAGCTTGGGGACAGCAAATGAAAAACTGTTTTTT.

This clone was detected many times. In DNA form, the CDR3 reads TGTGCCAGCACTGCGGACGGGAACACAGATACGCAGTATTTT. Protein product: CASTADGNTDTQYF. The chain employs TRBV7-2 and TRBJ2-3, with a tentative D call TRBD2 (5 bases). The germline CDR1 and CDR2 sequences are SGHTA and FQGNSA. This CDR3 has 14 amino acids. The germline V and J ends were trimmed by 7 bases and 2 bases, with 13 bases remaining between them.

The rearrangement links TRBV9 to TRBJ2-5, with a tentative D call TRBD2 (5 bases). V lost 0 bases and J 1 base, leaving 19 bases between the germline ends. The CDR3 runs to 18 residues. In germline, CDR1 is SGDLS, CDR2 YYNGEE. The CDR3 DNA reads TGTGCCAGCAGCGTAGCTCTAGCAGACACCCTCTCCCAAGAGACCCAGTACTTC. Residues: CASSVALADTLSQETQYF. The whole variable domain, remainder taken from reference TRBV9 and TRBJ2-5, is DSGVTQTPKHLITATGQRVTLRCSPRSGDLSVYWYQQSLDQGLQFLIQYYNGEERAKGNILERFSAQQFPDLHSELNLSSLELGDSALYFCASSVALADTLSQETQYFGPGTRLLVL.